One sample yielded the 27 T cell receptor beta chains listed below, sequenced in a study of T cell responses to AZD1222 COVID-19 vaccine. The repertoire was sequenced with immunoSEQ multiplex PCR; TCRdb's copy has only in-frame clones and lacks some. The profile shows around 150,000 clones, 90% to 95% of them singletons. The sample in question was peripheral blood, obtained on day 0 of AZD1222 vaccination. The receptors derive from an adult in good health.

This chain uses TRBV27 with TRBJ1-3, with D possibly TRBD1 on 5 matching bases. Trimming took off 8 bases at V and 3 bases at J, with 11 bases between the two ends. The CDR3 consists of 13 residues. Germline assignment: CDR1 MNHEY and CDR2 SMNVEV (reference sequence). As DNA, the CDR3 is TGTGCCAGCCGCACTCAGGGTGGAAACACCATATATTTT. Translation gives CASRTQGGNTIYF.

The rearrangement uses TRBV16 and TRBJ2-1; D remains unclear. V was shortened by 8 bases and J by 4 bases, with 12 bases between the two germline ends. This CDR3 comprises 13 residues. Germline V gene sequence: CDR1 KGHSY, CDR2 FQNENV. The CDR3: CASGPNFYNEQFF. The CDR3 DNA reads TGTGCCAGCGGGCCGAACTTTTACAATGAGCAGTTCTTC.

The V gene is TRBV4-1, the J gene TRBJ1-5; the D gene is possibly TRBD1 (5 bases). The CDR3 covers 14 residues. V lost 3 bases, J lost 3 bases, and 9 bases lay in between. Germline V gene data show CDR1 as MGHRA and CDR2 as YSYEKL. CDR3 in amino acids: CASSQPGTNQPQHF. DNA for the CDR3: TGCGCCAGCAGCCAGCCGGGGACCAATCAGCCCCAGCATTTT.

The rearrangement uses TRBV6-2 or TRBV6-3 and TRBJ2-5; TRBD2 matches at 10 bases. Germline V gene data show CDR1 as MNHEY and CDR2 as SVGEGT. V lost 5 bases, J lost 6 bases, and 6 bases stayed unmatched. CDR3 length: 14 amino acids. The CDR3 protein is CASSGSGGGKTQYF. Here the CDR3 DNA reads TGTGCCAGCAGTGGAAGCGGGGGGGGCAAGACCCAGTACTTC.

The gene calls are TRBV11-2 and TRBJ2-3, with a tentative D call TRBD2 (6 bases). Germline V gene sequence: CDR1 SGHAT, CDR2 FQNNGV. Trimming shortened V by 2 bases and J by 6 bases, and 9 bases separated the two germline ends. The CDR3 totals 13 residues. The CDR3 sequence: CASSLFGGDTQYF. The DNA for the CDR3 is TGTGCCAGCAGCTTATTTGGGGGGGATACGCAGTATTTT.

J is TRBJ1-5 and V is TRBV5-5, with D maybe TRBD1 (6 bases). The CDR3 extends over 14 amino acids. With 2 bases removed from V and 6 bases from J, the gap between germline ends came to 12 bases. The germline gives CDR1 SGHKS, CDR2 YYEKEE (reference sequence). DNA of the CDR3: TGTGCCAGCAGCTTAACAGGGTTTCTTCAGCCCCAGCATTTT. Translation gives CASSLTGFLQPQHF.

This clone was seen many times. The chain carries TRBV6-4 and TRBJ2-3; 8 nucleotides agree with TRBD2. The germline V gene encodes CDR1 MRHNA and CDR2 SNTAGT. The CDR3 consists of 15 residues. Trimming cost V 3 bases and J 2 bases; bases outside gene matches: 4. The DNA for the CDR3 is TGTGCCAGCAGTGAAACGGGGGGGCCCACAGATACGCAGTATTTT. This translates into CASSETGGPTDTQYF.

The CDR3 nucleotides read TGTGCCAGCAGCTTCACAGGACAGGGGAGAACTGAAGCTTTCTTT. Its translation is CASSFTGQGRTEAFF. V usage is TRBV5-4 and J usage is TRBJ1-1, with 9 bases identical to TRBD1. Losses at the gene ends were 2 bases for V and 5 bases for J; bases not matched to a gene: 7. The CDR3 is 15 amino acids. Germline CDR1 is SGHNT and CDR2 is YYREEE (reference sequence).

The chain is built from TRBV5-1 and TRBJ1-5; no clear D gene. Germline assignment: CDR1 SGHRS and CDR2 YFSETQ. Trimming shortened V by 2 bases and J by 5 bases, and 11 bases separated the two germline ends. This CDR3 is 14 amino acids long. In DNA form, the CDR3 reads TGCGCCAGCAGCTTATCCCCCCAAGATCAGCCCCAGCATTTT. Translated, it gives CASSLSPQDQPQHF.

The chain joins TRBV6-6 to TRBJ1-5, with 9 positions matching TRBD1. Germline V gives CDR1 MNHNY, CDR2 SVGAGI (reference sequence). The V and J ends lost 2 bases and 6 bases, in that order; junction bases with no gene match: 8. The CDR3 runs 16 residues. CDR3 residues: CASSYEKDRGSQPQHF. The DNA of the CDR3 is TGTGCCAGCAGTTACGAAAAGGACAGGGGATCTCAGCCCCAGCATTTT.

The chain couples TRBV6-2 or TRBV6-3 to TRBJ2-1; D possibly corresponds to TRBD1 (5 bases). There are 14 residues in the CDR3. V shed 6 bases and J shed 4 bases, with 13 bases lying between them. Germline V CDR1 and CDR2: MNHEY, SVGEGT. The CDR3 region is CASSDGRVYNEQFF. In DNA form, the CDR3 reads TGTGCCAGCAGCGACGGCAGGGTGTACAATGAGCAGTTCTTC.

The chain joins TRBV27 to TRBJ2-5; 7 positions agree with TRBD1. Germline values: CDR1 MNHEY, CDR2 SMNVEV (reference sequence). The CDR3 runs to 13 residues. V shed 6 bases, J shed 7 bases, and the junction held 8 bases outside the gene matches. Here the CDR3 reads CASSRGQVGTQYF. CDR3 nucleotides: TGTGCCAGCAGCCGTGGACAGGTTGGGACCCAGTACTTC.

The chain recombines TRBV18 with TRBJ1-6; no firm D call. Trimming took off 3 bases at V and 17 bases at J, with 14 bases between the two ends. Germline V gene sequence: CDR1 KGHSH, CDR2 LQKENI. This CDR3 spans 12 amino acids. CDR3 loop: CASSPMDGWFHF. The CDR3 DNA follows: TGTGCCAGCTCACCTATGGACGGCTGGTTCCACTTT.

The V gene is TRBV19, the J gene TRBJ1-2; TRBD1 matches 9 bases. Germline V gene sequence: CDR1 LNHDA, CDR2 SQIVND (reference sequence). V shed 2 bases and J 8 bases; nucleotides not matched to a gene: 9. CDR3 size: 15 residues. The chain's CDR3 is CASSITGGFILGYTF. DNA for the CDR3: TGTGCCAGTAGTATAACAGGGGGCTTCATACTGGGCTACACCTTC.

This clone has more than one count but fewer than ten. The chain employs TRBV6-5 and TRBJ1-5, with unresolved D. Germline CDR1 reads MNHEY; CDR2 reads SVGAGI. The CDR3 spans 14 residues. Trimming removed 5 bases at V and 0 bases at J, with 8 bases between. The CDR3 region is CASSRQASNQPQHF. CDR3 in DNA: TGTGCCAGCAGTCGGCAGGCTAGCAATCAGCCCCAGCATTTT.

The chain uses TRBV5-4 and TRBJ2-1, with 7 positions matching TRBD1. Trimming removed 4 bases from V and 12 bases from J; junction bases left unmatched: 4. The CDR3 is 11 residues long. CDR1 SGHNT and CDR2 YYREEE come from the germline V gene (reference sequence). This CDR3 reads CASSEGQMQFF. The CDR3 DNA reads as TGTGCCAGCAGCGAGGGACAGATGCAGTTCTTC.

The CDR3: CASGSGPGLDYGYTF. In nucleotides, the CDR3 is TGTGCCAGCGGGAGTGGGCCAGGGTTAGACTATGGCTACACCTTC. The chain employs TRBV2 and TRBJ1-2; possible D gene TRBD1, 5 bases. The CDR3 consists of 15 residues. The V end was cut by 8 bases, the J end by 3 bases, with 19 bases between. Germline V CDR1 and CDR2: SNHLY, FYNNEI. The full variable domain, with the rest looked up from reference TRBV2 and TRBJ1-2, is EPEVTQTPSHQVTQMGQEVILRCVPISNHLYFYWYRQILGQKVEFLVSFYNNEISEKSEIFDDQFSVERPDGSNFTLKIRSTKLEDSAMYFCASGSGPGLDYGYTFGSGTRLTVV.

The chain recombines TRBV4-3 with TRBJ1-2; D is perhaps TRBD1 (5 bases). Looked up from germline, CDR1 is LGHNA and CDR2 is YSLEER. The CDR3 consists of 14 residues. Trimming pared 1 base from V and 8 bases from J, leaving 14 bases between. DNA for the CDR3: TGCGCCAGCAGCCAAGGTCTGCAGGGCGGAGGCTACACCTTC. This gives the protein CASSQGLQGGGYTF.

This chain uses TRBV14 with TRBJ2-1; D is unresolved. CDR3 size: 19 residues. The germline CDR1 and CDR2 sequences are SGHDN and FVKESK. Between the trimmed V and J ends, which lost 0 bases and 1 base, there was a span of 19 bases. The CDR3 spells CASSQDPKGAGRSYNEQFF. Here the CDR3 DNA reads TGTGCCAGCAGCCAAGATCCGAAAGGAGCCGGGCGGTCCTACAATGAGCAGTTCTTC. The whole variable domain, filled in from reference TRBV14 and TRBJ2-1, reads EAGVTQFPSHSVIEKGQTVTLRCDPISGHDNLYWYRRVMGKEIKFLLHFVKESKQDESGMPNNRFLAERTGGTYSTLKVQPAELEDSGVYFCASSQDPKGAGRSYNEQFFGPGTRLTVL.

V and J are TRBV12-5 and TRBJ1-1; D ambiguous. CDR1 and CDR2 from the germline V gene are LGHNT and FRNRAP. CDR3 length: 13 amino acids. The V end was cut by 3 bases, the J end by 1 base, with 6 bases between. This chain's CDR3 is CASGLQPNTEAFF. The CDR3 nucleotides read TGTGCTAGTGGTTTACAGCCGAACACTGAAGCTTTCTTT.

A note on this clone: The same CDR3 can be traced to other DNA sequences in this sample. V gene TRBV7-3 combines with J gene TRBJ2-3, with no clear D. V was cut by 2 bases and J by 6 bases, with 9 bases left in between. Germline V gene sequence: CDR1 SGHTA, CDR2 FQGTGA. CDR3 length equals 13 residues. For the CDR3, the DNA is TGTGCCAGCAGCTTATCTCCGGGTGATACGCAGTATTTT. It encodes CASSLSPGDTQYF.

The genes are TRBV19 and TRBJ2-3, with no clear D. The CDR3 runs 14 residues. Germline V gene lookup returns CDR1 LNHDA and CDR2 SQIVND (reference sequence). Trimming removed 5 bases at V and 6 bases at J, with 15 bases between. The chain's CDR3 is CASSWSNSYDTQYF. The CDR3 bases are TGTGCCAGTAGTTGGTCCAATTCCTACGATACGCAGTATTTT.

This rearrangement joins TRBV14 to TRBJ2-5; D may be TRBD1 (6 bases). The germline V gene has CDR1 SGHDN and CDR2 FVKESK. The CDR3 has 14 residues. V was trimmed by 2 bases and J by 5 bases, leaving 12 bases between them. The CDR3 protein is CASSQNRVGETQYF. Written as DNA, the CDR3 is TGTGCCAGCAGCCAAAACAGGGTCGGCGAGACCCAGTACTTC.

Only one count was recorded for this clone. The rearrangement joins TRBV5-1 to TRBJ2-2; D gene uncertain. The CDR3 length is 13 residues. Germline V gives CDR1 SGHRS, CDR2 YFSETQ. V lost 4 bases, J lost 4 bases, and 8 bases lay in between. DNA of the CDR3: TGCGCCAGCAGCCAGTTTAGCACCGGGGAGCTGTTTTTT. As protein: CASSQFSTGELFF. The full variable domain, rest sourced from reference TRBV5-1 and TRBJ2-2, is KAGVTQTPRYLIKTRGQQVTLSCSPISGHRSVSWYQQTPGQGLQFLFEYFSETQRNKGNFPGRFSGRQFSNSRSEMNVSTLELGDSALYLCASSQFSTGELFFGEGSRLTVL.

The chain couples TRBV7-9 to TRBJ1-1; D is unresolved. The CDR3 consists of 11 residues. Germline values: CDR1 SEHNR, CDR2 FQNEAQ (reference sequence). V was trimmed by 3 bases and J by 1 base, leaving 0 bases between them. The DNA for the CDR3 is TGTGCCAGCAGCTTGAACACTGAAGCTTTCTTT. Its translation is CASSLNTEAFF. Full variable domain (outside the CDR3, taken from reference TRBV7-9 and TRBJ1-1): DTGVSQNPRHKITKRGQNVTFRCDPISEHNRLYWYRQTLGQGPEFLTYFQNEAQLEKSRLLSDRFSAERPKGSFSTLEIQRTEQGDSAMYLCASSLNTEAFFGQGTRLTVV.

CDR3 amino acids: CASSQDRNIQYF. In DNA form, the CDR3 reads TGTGCCAGCAGCCAAGATCGGAACATTCAGTACTTC. This chain uses TRBV3-1 (or the pseudogene TRBV3-2) with TRBJ2-4; D gene unclear. V was shortened by 0 bases and J by 7 bases, with 4 bases between the two germline ends. The CDR3 contains 12 residues. The germline CDR1 and CDR2 sequences are LGHDT and YNNKEL (reference sequence).

This clone was seen more than once but under ten times. The chain is built from TRBV2 and TRBJ2-7; no definite D call. Trimming left V 4 bases short and J 1 base short, with 5 bases between. The CDR3 consists of 12 residues. Per germline, CDR1 SNHLY and CDR2 FYNNEI. The CDR3: CASSGQSYEQYV. CDR3 in DNA: TGTGCCAGCAGTGGGCAGTCCTACGAGCAGTACGTC.